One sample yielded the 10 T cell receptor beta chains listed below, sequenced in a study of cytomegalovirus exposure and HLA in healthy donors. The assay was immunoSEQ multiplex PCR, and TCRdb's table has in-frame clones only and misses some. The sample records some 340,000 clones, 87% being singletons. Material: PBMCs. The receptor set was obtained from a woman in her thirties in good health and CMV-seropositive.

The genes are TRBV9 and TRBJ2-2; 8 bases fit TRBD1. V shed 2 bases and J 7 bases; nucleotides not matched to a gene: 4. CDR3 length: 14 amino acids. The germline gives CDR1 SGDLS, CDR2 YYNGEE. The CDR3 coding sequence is TGTGCCAGCAGCGTCCAGGGGGCGGGCGGGGAGCTGTTTTTT. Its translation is CASSVQGAGGELFF.

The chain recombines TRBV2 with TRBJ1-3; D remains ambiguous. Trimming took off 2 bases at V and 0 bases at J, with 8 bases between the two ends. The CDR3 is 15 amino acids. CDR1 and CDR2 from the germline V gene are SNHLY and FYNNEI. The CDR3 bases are TGTGCCAGCAGTGAAACACTGACCTCTGGAAACACCATATATTTT. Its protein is CASSETLTSGNTIYF.

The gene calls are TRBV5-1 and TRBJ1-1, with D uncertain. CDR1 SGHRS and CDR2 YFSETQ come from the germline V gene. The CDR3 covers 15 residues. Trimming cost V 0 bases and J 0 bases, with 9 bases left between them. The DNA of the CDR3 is TGCGCCAGCAGCTTGGACACGGCGATGAACACTGAAGCTTTCTTT. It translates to CASSLDTAMNTEAFF.

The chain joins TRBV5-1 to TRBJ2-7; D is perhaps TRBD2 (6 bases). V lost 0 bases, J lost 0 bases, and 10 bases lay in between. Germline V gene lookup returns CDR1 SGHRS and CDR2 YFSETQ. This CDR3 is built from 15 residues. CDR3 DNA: TGCGCCAGCAGCTTGGGAGGAGGGGACTCCTACGAGCAGTACTTC. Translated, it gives CASSLGGGDSYEQYF.

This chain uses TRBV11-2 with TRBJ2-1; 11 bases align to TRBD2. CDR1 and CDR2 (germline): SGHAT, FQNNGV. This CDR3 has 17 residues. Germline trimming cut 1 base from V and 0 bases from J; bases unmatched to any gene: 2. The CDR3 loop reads CASSLGLAGGSYNEQFF. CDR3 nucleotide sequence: TGTGCCAGCAGCTTAGGGCTAGCGGGAGGCTCCTACAATGAGCAGTTCTTC.

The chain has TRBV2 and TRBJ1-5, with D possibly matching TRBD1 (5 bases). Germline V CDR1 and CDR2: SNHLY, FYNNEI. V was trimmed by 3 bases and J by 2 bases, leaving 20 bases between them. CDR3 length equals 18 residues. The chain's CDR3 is CASSDPGQDIMGNQPQHF. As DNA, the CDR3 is TGTGCCAGCAGTGACCCGGGGCAGGATATTATGGGCAATCAGCCCCAGCATTTT.

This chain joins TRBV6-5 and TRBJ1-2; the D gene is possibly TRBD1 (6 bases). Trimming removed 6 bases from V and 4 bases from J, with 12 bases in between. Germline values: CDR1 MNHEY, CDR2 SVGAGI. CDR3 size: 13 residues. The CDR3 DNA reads TGTGCCAGCAGAGAGACAGGCGCCTATGGCTACACCTTC. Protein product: CASRETGAYGYTF.

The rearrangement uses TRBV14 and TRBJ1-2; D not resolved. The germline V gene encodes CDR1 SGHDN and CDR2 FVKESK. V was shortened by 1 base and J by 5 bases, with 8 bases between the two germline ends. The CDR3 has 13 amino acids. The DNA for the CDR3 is TGTGCCAGCAGCCAAGGGGTTTGGTATGGCTACACCTTC. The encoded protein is CASSQGVWYGYTF.

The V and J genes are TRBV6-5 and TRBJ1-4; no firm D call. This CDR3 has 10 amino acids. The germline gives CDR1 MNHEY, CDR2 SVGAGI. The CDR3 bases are TGTGCGCGAGCCGATGAAAAACTGTTTTTT. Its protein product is CARADEKLFF.

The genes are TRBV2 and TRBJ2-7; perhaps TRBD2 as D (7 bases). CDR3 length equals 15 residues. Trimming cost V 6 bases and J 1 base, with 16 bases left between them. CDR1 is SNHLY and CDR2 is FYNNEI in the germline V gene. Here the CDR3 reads CASSAERGGSYEQYF. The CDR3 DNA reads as TGTGCCAGCAGCGCCGAAAGGGGGGGATCCTACGAGCAGTACTTC. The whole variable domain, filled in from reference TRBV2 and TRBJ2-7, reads EPEVTQTPSHQVTQMGQEVILRCVPISNHLYFYWYRQILGQKVEFLVSFYNNEISEKSEIFDDQFSVERPDGSNFTLKIRSTKLEDSAMYFCASSAERGGSYEQYFGPGTRLTVT.